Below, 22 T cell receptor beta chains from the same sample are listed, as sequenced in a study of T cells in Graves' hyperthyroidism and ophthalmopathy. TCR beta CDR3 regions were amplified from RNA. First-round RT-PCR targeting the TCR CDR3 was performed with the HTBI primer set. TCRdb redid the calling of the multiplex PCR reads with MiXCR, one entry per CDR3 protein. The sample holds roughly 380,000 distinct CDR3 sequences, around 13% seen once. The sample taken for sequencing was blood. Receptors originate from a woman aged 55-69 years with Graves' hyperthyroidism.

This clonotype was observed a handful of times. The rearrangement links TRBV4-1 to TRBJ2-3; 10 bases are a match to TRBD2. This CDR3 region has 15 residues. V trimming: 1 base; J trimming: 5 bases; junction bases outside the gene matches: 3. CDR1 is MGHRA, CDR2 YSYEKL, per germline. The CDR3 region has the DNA TGCGCCAGCAGCCAAGTAGCGGGAGGCCAAGATACGCAGTATTTT. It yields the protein CASSQVAGGQDTQYF.

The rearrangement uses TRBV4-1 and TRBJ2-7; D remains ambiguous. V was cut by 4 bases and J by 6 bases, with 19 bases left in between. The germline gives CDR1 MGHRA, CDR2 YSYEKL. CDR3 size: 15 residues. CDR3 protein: CASSPHGVTGREQYF. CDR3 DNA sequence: TGCGCCAGCAGCCCTCATGGAGTCACGGGTCGCGAGCAGTACTTC.

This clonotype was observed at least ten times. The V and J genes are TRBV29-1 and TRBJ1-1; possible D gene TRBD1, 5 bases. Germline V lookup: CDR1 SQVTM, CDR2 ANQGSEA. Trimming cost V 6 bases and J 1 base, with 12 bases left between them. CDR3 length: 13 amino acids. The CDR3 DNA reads TGCAGCGTGAACAGGAGACGGAACACTGAAGCTTTCTTT. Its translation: CSVNRRRNTEAFF. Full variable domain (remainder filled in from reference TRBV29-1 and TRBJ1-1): SAVISQKPSRDICQRGTSLTIQCQVDSQVTMMFWYRQQPGQSLTLIATANQGSEATYESGFVIDKFPISRPNLTFSTLTVSNMSPEDSSIYLCSVNRRRNTEAFFGQGTRLTVV.

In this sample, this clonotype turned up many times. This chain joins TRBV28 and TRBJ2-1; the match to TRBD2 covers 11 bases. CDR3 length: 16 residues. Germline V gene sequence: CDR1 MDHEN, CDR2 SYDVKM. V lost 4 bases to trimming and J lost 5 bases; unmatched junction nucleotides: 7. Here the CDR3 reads CASSSPGLAGDNEQFF. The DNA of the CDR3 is TGTGCCAGCAGTTCCCCTGGACTAGCGGGCGACAATGAGCAGTTCTTC.

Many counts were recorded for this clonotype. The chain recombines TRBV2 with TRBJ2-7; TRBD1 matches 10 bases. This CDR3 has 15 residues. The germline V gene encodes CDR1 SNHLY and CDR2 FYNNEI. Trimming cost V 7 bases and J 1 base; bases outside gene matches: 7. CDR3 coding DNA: TGTGCCAGCACCTCCTGGGACAGGGGTTCCTACGAGCAGTACTTC. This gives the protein CASTSWDRGSYEQYF.

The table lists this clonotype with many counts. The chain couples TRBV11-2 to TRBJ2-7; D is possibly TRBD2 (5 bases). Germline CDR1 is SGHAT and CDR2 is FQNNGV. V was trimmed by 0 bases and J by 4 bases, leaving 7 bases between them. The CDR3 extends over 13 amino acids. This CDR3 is CASSLDRGYEQYF. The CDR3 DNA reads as TGTGCCAGCAGCTTAGATCGAGGGTACGAGCAGTACTTC. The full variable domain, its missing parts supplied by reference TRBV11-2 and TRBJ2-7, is EAGVAQSPRYKIIEKRQSVAFWCNPISGHATLYWYQQILGQGPKLLIQFQNNGVVDDSQLPKDRFSAERLKGVDSTLKIQPAKLEDSAVYLCASSLDRGYEQYFGPGTRLTVT.

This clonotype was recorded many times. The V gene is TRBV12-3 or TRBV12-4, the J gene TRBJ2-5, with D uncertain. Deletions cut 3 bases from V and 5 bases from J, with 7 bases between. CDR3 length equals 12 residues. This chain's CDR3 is CASSFAQETQYF. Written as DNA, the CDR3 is TGTGCCAGCAGTTTCGCTCAGGAGACCCAGTACTTC.

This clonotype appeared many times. The CDR3 protein is CAWTQGLNYGYTF. In nucleotides, the CDR3 is TGTGCCTGGACCCAGGGACTGAACTATGGCTACACCTTC. The chain combines TRBV30 with TRBJ1-2, with D possibly being TRBD1 (5 bases). Germline CDR1 GTSNPN, CDR2 SVGIG (reference sequence). Trimming cost V 4 bases and J 2 bases, with 11 bases left between them. CDR3 length: 13 amino acids. Supplemented by reference TRBV30 and TRBJ1-2, the full variable domain reads SQTIHQWPATLVQPVGSPLSLECTVEGTSNPNLYWYRQAAGRGLQLLFYSVGIGQISSEVPQNLSASRPQDRQFILSSKKLLLSDSGFYLCAWTQGLNYGYTFGSGTRLTVV.

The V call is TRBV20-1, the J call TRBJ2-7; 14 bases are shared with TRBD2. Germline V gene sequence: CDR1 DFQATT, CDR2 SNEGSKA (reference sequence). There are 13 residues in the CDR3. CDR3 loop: CSGLAGGSYEQYF. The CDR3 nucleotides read TGCAGCGGACTAGCGGGAGGCTCCTACGAGCAGTACTTC.

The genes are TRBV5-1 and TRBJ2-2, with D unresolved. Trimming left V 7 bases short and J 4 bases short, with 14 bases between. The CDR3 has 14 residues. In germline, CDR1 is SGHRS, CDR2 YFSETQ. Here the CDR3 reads CASLGSPLTGELFF. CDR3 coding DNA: TGCGCCAGCTTAGGATCCCCCCTCACCGGGGAGCTGTTTTTT.

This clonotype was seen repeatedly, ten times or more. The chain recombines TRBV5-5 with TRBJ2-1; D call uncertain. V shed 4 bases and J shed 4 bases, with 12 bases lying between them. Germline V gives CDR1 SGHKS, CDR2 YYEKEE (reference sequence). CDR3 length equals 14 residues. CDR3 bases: TGTGCCAGCAGCCAGCCGCCCCATTACAATGAGCAGTTCTTC. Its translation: CASSQPPHYNEQFF.

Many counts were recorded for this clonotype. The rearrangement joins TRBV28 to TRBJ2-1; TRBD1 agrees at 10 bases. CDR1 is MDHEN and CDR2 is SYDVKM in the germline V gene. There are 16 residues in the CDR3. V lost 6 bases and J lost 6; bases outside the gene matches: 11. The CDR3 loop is CASSPVDRGRFNEQFF. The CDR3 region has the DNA TGTGCCAGCAGCCCCGTCGACAGGGGGCGCTTCAATGAGCAGTTCTTC.

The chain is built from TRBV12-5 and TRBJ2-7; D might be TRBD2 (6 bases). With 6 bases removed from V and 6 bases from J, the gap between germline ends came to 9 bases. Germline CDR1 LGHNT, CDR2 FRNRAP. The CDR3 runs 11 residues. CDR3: CASGIGGEQYF. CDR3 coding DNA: TGTGCTAGTGGGATCGGGGGCGAGCAGTACTTC.

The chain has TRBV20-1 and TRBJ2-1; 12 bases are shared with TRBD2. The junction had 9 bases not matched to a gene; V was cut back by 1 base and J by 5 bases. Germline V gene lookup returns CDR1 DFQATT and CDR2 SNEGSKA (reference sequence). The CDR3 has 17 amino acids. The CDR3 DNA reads TGCAGTGCTAGAGTGCGGCTAGCGGGAGGGAGGGACAATGAGCAGTTCTTC. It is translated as CSARVRLAGGRDNEQFF.

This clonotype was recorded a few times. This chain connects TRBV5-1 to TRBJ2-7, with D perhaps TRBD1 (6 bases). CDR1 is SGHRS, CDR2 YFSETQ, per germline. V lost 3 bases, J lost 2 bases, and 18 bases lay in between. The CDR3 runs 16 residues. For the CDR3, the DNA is TGCGCCAGCAGCTCCCCGGAGCAGGGGCCTCCCTACGAGCAGTACTTC. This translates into CASSSPEQGPPYEQYF.

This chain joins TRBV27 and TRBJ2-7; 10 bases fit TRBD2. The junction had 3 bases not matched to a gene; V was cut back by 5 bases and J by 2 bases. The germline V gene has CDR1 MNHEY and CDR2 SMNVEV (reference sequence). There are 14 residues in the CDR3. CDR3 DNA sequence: TGTGCCAGCAGTCAACTAGCGGGGCCCTACGAGCAGTACTTC. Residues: CASSQLAGPYEQYF.

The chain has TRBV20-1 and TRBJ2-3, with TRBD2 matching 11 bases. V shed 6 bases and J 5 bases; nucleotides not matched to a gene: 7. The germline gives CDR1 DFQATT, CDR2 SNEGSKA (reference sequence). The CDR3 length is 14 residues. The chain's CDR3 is CSAMVAGGLDTQYF. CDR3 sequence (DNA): TGCAGTGCCATGGTAGCGGGAGGGTTAGATACGCAGTATTTT.

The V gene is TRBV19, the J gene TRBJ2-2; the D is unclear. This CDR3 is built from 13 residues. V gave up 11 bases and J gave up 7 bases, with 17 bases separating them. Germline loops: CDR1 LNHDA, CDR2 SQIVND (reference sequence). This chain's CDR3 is CASHRERVGELFF. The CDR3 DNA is TGTGCCTCCCATAGGGAACGGGTCGGGGAGCTGTTTTTT.

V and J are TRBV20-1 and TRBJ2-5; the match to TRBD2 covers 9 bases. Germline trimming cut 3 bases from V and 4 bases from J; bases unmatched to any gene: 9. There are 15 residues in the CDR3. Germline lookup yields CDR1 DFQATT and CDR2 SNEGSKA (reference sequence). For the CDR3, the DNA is TGCAGTGCTAGCCTGGCGGGAGGGCGGAGAGAGACCCAGTACTTC. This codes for CSASLAGGRRETQYF.

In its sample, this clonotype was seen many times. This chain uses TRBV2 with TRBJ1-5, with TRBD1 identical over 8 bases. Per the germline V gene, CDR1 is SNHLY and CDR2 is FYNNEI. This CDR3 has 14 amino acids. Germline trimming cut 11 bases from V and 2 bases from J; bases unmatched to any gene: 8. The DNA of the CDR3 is TGTGCCTCGACCGGACAGGGCGGCAATCAGCCCCAGCATTTT. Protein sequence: CASTGQGGNQPQHF. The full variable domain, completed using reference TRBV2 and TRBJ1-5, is EPEVTQTPSHQVTQMGQEVILRCVPISNHLYFYWYRQILGQKVEFLVSFYNNEISEKSEIFDDQFSVERPDGSNFTLKIRSTKLEDSAMYFCASTGQGGNQPQHFGDGTRLSIL.

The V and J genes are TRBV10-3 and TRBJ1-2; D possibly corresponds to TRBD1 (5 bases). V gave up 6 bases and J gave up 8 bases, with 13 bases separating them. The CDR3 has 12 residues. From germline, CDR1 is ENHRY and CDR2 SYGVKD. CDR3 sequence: CAIRQGGEGYTF. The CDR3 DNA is TGTGCCATCAGGCAGGGAGGGGAAGGCTACACCTTC.

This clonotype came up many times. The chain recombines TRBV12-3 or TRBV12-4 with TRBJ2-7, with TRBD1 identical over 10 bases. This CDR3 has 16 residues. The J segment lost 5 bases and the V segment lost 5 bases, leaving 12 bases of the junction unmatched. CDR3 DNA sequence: TGTGCCAGCAGTGAACCGGGACAGGGGAGAAGGAACGAGCAGTACTTC. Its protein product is CASSEPGQGRRNEQYF.